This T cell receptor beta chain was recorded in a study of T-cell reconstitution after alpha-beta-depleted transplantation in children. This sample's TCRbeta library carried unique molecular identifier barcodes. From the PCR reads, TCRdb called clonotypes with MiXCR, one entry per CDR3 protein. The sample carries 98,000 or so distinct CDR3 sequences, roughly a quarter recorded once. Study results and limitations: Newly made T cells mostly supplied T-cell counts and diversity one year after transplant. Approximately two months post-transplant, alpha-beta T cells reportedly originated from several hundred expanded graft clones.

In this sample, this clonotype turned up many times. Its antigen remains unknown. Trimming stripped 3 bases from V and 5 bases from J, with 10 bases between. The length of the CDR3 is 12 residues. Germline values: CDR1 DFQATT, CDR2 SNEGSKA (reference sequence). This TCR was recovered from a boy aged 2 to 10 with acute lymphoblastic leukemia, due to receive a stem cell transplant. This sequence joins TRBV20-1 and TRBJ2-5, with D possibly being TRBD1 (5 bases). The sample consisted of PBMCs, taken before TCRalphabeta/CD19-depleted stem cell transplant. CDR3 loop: CSASQGEETQYF. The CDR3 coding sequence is TGCAGTGCTAGTCAGGGCGAGGAGACCCAGTACTTC.